These T cell receptor beta chains were read from a single sample in a study of beta chain features in type 1 diabetes. Measured with immunoSEQ multiplex PCR; TCRdb has only the in-frame clones, and not every one. The sample includes 120,000 or so clones, roughly 17% of them seen just once. Sequenced input: central memory CD4+ T cells from blood. The receptors derive from a young man with type 1 diabetes. Both conserved end residues are part of each CDR3. A D gene is named only where the DNA matches it firmly. Clone size, where shown, is once, few, many, or a class for clones that have expanded.

d_call: NA
clone_size: NA
v_call: TRBV7-8
j_call: TRBJ2-2
cdr3_nt: TGTGCCAGCAGCTTGCAGGGGACTCGGCTGTTTTTT
cdr3_aa: CASSLQGTRLFF

d_call: NA
clone_size: few
v_call: TRBV28
j_call: TRBJ1-5
cdr3_nt: TGTGCCAGTAAGGCTAGCAATCAGCCCCAGCATTTT
cdr3_aa: CASKASNQPQHF

d_call: NA
clone_size: NA
v_call: TRBV7-6
j_call: TRBJ2-1
cdr3_nt: TGTGCCAGCAGCTACGGACAGCGGGCCAATGAGCAGTTCTTC
cdr3_aa: CASSYGQRANEQFF

d_call: NA
clone_size: NA
v_call: TRBV7-9
j_call: TRBJ2-3
cdr3_nt: TGTGCCAGCAGCGGGAGAGCGGGCGCCTACGATACGCAGTATTTT
cdr3_aa: CASSGRAGAYDTQYF

d_call: TRBD1
clone_size: few
v_call: TRBV4-2
j_call: TRBJ2-7
cdr3_nt: TGTGCCAGCAGCCAGCCGGGACAGGGGGCCTACGAGCAGTACTTC
cdr3_aa: CASSQPGQGAYEQYF

d_call: TRBD2
clone_size: few
v_call: TRBV6-1
j_call: TRBJ2-4
cdr3_nt: TGTGCCAGCAGTGAAGTAGGGACTAGCATTCAGTACTTC
cdr3_aa: CASSEVGTSIQYF

d_call: TRBD2
clone_size: NA
v_call: TRBV27
j_call: TRBJ2-1
cdr3_nt: TGTGCCAGCAGTTCCTCCGGGACTAGCGGGAGGCTATCCTACAATGAGCAGTTCTTC
cdr3_aa: CASSSSGTSGRLSYNEQFF

d_call: TRBD1
clone_size: NA
v_call: TRBV30
j_call: TRBJ2-7
cdr3_nt: TGTGCCTGGACCCCGGGACAGGCCTACGAGCAGTACTTC
cdr3_aa: CAWTPGQAYEQYF

d_call: NA
clone_size: NA
v_call: TRBV30
j_call: TRBJ2-7
cdr3_nt: TGTGCCTGGACCGAGTTTGAGAGTTCTGGCTCCTACGAGCAGTACTTC
cdr3_aa: CAWTEFESSGSYEQYF

d_call: NA
clone_size: many
v_call: TRBV5-6
j_call: TRBJ2-6
cdr3_nt: TGTGCCAGCAGCTTGGAGGGACATAGCTCTGGGGCCAACGTCCTGACTTTC
cdr3_aa: CASSLEGHSSGANVLTF

d_call: NA
clone_size: few
v_call: TRBV7-2
j_call: TRBJ2-3
cdr3_nt: TGTGCCAGCAGCCCACACCGGGAAGATACGCAGTATTTT
cdr3_aa: CASSPHREDTQYF

d_call: NA
clone_size: NA
v_call: TRBV18
j_call: TRBJ2-3
cdr3_nt: TGTGCCAGCTCACCGGGGAGAAGGACAGATACGCAGTATTTT
cdr3_aa: CASSPGRRTDTQYF

d_call: TRBD2
clone_size: NA
v_call: TRBV4-1
j_call: TRBJ2-1
cdr3_nt: TGCGCCAGCAGCCAGAGGACTAGCGGGAGCAATGAGCAGTTCTTC
cdr3_aa: CASSQRTSGSNEQFF

d_call: NA
clone_size: NA
v_call: TRBV5-1
j_call: TRBJ1-4
cdr3_nt: TGCGCCAGCAAGGGCGAGCCATCGAATGAAAAACTGTTTTTT
cdr3_aa: CASKGEPSNEKLFF

d_call: TRBD1
clone_size: NA
v_call: TRBV7-6
j_call: TRBJ2-5
cdr3_nt: TGTGCCAGCAGCGTTGATGACGGGACAGGGAAAGGGGAGACCCAGTACTTC
cdr3_aa: CASSVDDGTGKGETQYF

d_call: NA
clone_size: few
v_call: TRBV5-1
j_call: TRBJ2-7
cdr3_nt: TGCGCCAGCAGCTTGGGAGGATACGAGCAGTACTTC
cdr3_aa: CASSLGGYEQYF

d_call: NA
clone_size: few
v_call: TRBV18
j_call: TRBJ2-3
cdr3_nt: TGTGCCAGCTCACCCTACGGGAAGGATACGCAGTATTTT
cdr3_aa: CASSPYGKDTQYF

d_call: NA
clone_size: NA
v_call: TRBV7-9
j_call: TRBJ1-1
cdr3_nt: TGTGCCAGCACCATCAATCCGAACACTGAAGCTTTCTTT
cdr3_aa: CASTINPNTEAFF

d_call: NA
clone_size: once
v_call: TRBV2
j_call: TRBJ1-2
cdr3_nt: TGTGCCAGCAGTTATACAGTTCCGGGTGGCTACACCTTC
cdr3_aa: CASSYTVPGGYTF

d_call: NA
clone_size: few
v_call: TRBV27
j_call: TRBJ1-2
cdr3_nt: TGTGCCAGCAGTCAAAACGGCTATGGCTACACCTTC
cdr3_aa: CASSQNGYGYTF

d_call: TRBD1
clone_size: few
v_call: TRBV27
j_call: TRBJ1-2
cdr3_nt: TGTGCCAGCAGCGGACAGGATAACTATGGCTACACCTTC
cdr3_aa: CASSGQDNYGYTF

d_call: NA
clone_size: few
v_call: TRBV7-3
j_call: TRBJ2-7
cdr3_nt: TGTGCCAGCAGCTTAGTCTCTAAGTCCTACGAGCAGTACTTC
cdr3_aa: CASSLVSKSYEQYF

d_call: NA
clone_size: NA
v_call: TRBV30
j_call: TRBJ1-1
cdr3_nt: TGTGCCTGGACCAGAGACCTGAACACTGAAGCTTTCTTT
cdr3_aa: CAWTRDLNTEAFF

d_call: TRBD1
clone_size: few
v_call: TRBV2
j_call: TRBJ2-3
cdr3_nt: TGTGCCAGCAGTTGGCGACAGGGGGCAGCAGATACGCAGTATTTT
cdr3_aa: CASSWRQGAADTQYF

d_call: TRBD1
clone_size: few
v_call: TRBV7-9
j_call: TRBJ2-1
cdr3_nt: TGTGCCAGCAGCTTAGGGTCCCACAGGGGATACAATGAGCAGTTCTTC
cdr3_aa: CASSLGSHRGYNEQFF

d_call: TRBD2
clone_size: once
v_call: TRBV9
j_call: TRBJ2-1
cdr3_nt: TGTGCCAGCAGCGTAGTGACTAGCGGGAGCAATGAGCAGTTCTTC
cdr3_aa: CASSVVTSGSNEQFF

d_call: NA
clone_size: NA
v_call: TRBV6-5
j_call: TRBJ1-1
cdr3_nt: TGTGCCAGCAGTTACCATGGGGCAGAACAAAACACTGAAGCTTTCTTT
cdr3_aa: CASSYHGAEQNTEAFF

d_call: TRBD2
clone_size: few
v_call: TRBV7-2
j_call: TRBJ2-3
cdr3_nt: TGTGCCAGCAGCTACACTAGCGGTAGCACAGATACGCAGTATTTT
cdr3_aa: CASSYTSGSTDTQYF

d_call: NA
clone_size: NA
v_call: TRBV7-9
j_call: TRBJ1-1
cdr3_nt: TGTGCCAGCAGCTTGGGCCTCCCGAACACTGAAGCTTTCTTT
cdr3_aa: CASSLGLPNTEAFF

d_call: NA
clone_size: few
v_call: TRBV6-5
j_call: TRBJ1-3
cdr3_nt: TGTGCCAGCAAGTATCATACCAACACCATATATTTT
cdr3_aa: CASKYHTNTIYF

d_call: NA
clone_size: few
v_call: TRBV6-6
j_call: TRBJ1-5
cdr3_nt: TGTGCCAGCAGTTACAAGGGACCGCCAAACTTT
cdr3_aa: CASSYKGPPNF

d_call: TRBD1
clone_size: NA
v_call: TRBV2
j_call: TRBJ2-7
cdr3_nt: TGTGCCAGCAGCGGGACAGGGAGCCACGAGCAGTACTTC
cdr3_aa: CASSGTGSHEQYF

d_call: NA
clone_size: NA
v_call: TRBV13
j_call: TRBJ2-7
cdr3_nt: TGTGCCAGCCGTCGACTCCTCTCCTACGAGCAGTACTTC
cdr3_aa: CASRRLLSYEQYF

d_call: NA
clone_size: many
v_call: TRBV18
j_call: TRBJ1-2
cdr3_nt: TGTGCCAGCTCACGAACAGGGATCTCTAACTATGGCTACACCTTC
cdr3_aa: CASSRTGISNYGYTF

d_call: NA
clone_size: NA
v_call: TRBV9
j_call: TRBJ2-1
cdr3_nt: TGTGCCAGCAGCGTAGGACAAGGAACCTACAATGAGCAGTTCTTC
cdr3_aa: CASSVGQGTYNEQFF

d_call: NA
clone_size: NA
v_call: TRBV30
j_call: TRBJ2-5
cdr3_nt: TGTGCCTGGAGTCGGGGGCTCCCAGCCGAGACCCAGTACTTC
cdr3_aa: CAWSRGLPAETQYF

d_call: NA
clone_size: few
v_call: TRBV4-3
j_call: TRBJ2-5
cdr3_nt: TGCGCCAGCAGCCAACAGGACCAAGAGACCCAGTACTTC
cdr3_aa: CASSQQDQETQYF

d_call: NA
clone_size: NA
v_call: TRBV14
j_call: TRBJ2-5
cdr3_nt: TGTGCCAGCAGCCTCTTCCAACAGGGCCAAGAGACCCAGTACTTC
cdr3_aa: CASSLFQQGQETQYF

d_call: NA
clone_size: few
v_call: TRBV5-6
j_call: TRBJ2-1
cdr3_nt: TGTGCCAGCAGCTGGACTGTCTACAATGAGCAGTTCTTC
cdr3_aa: CASSWTVYNEQFF

d_call: TRBD1
clone_size: NA
v_call: TRBV27
j_call: TRBJ2-1
cdr3_nt: TGTGCCAGCAGTTTTCAGACAGGGGCCATGAACAATGAGCAGTTCTTC
cdr3_aa: CASSFQTGAMNNEQFF

d_call: NA
clone_size: NA
v_call: TRBV29-1
j_call: TRBJ1-1
cdr3_nt: TGCAGCGTTATCAGGGGCGACACTGAAGCTTTCTTT
cdr3_aa: CSVIRGDTEAFF

d_call: NA
clone_size: NA
v_call: TRBV30
j_call: TRBJ2-5
cdr3_nt: TGTGCCTGGAGTGTACGGCGGGGAGAGACCCAGTACTTC
cdr3_aa: CAWSVRRGETQYF

d_call: NA
clone_size: NA
v_call: TRBV5-1
j_call: TRBJ1-4
cdr3_nt: TGCGCCAGCAGCCAAGCGGGGGCGAAGGCAACTAATGAAAAACTGTTTTTT
cdr3_aa: CASSQAGAKATNEKLFF

d_call: NA
clone_size: NA
v_call: TRBV30
j_call: TRBJ1-2
cdr3_nt: TGTGCCTGGAGGGTCTGCGACTCGTGTGGCTACACCTTC
cdr3_aa: CAWRVCDSCGYTF

d_call: NA
clone_size: NA
v_call: TRBV30
j_call: TRBJ2-3
cdr3_nt: TGTGCCTGGAGTGTACTCAGGTCCGGCAAAGACACAGATACGCAGTATTTT
cdr3_aa: CAWSVLRSGKDTDTQYF

d_call: NA
clone_size: NA
v_call: TRBV18
j_call: TRBJ2-2
cdr3_nt: TGTGCCAGCTCACCTTTTCAGATGGGTACATCAAACACCGGGGAGCTGTTTTTT
cdr3_aa: CASSPFQMGTSNTGELFF

d_call: TRBD1
clone_size: NA
v_call: TRBV30
j_call: TRBJ1-4
cdr3_nt: TGTGCCTGGAGGAGACAGGGTCTTGAAAAACTGTTTTTT
cdr3_aa: CAWRRQGLEKLFF

d_call: NA
clone_size: NA
v_call: TRBV2
j_call: TRBJ2-7
cdr3_nt: TGTGCCAGCAGTGCATCACAGGGAGGTCTCGAGCAGTACTTC
cdr3_aa: CASSASQGGLEQYF

d_call: NA
clone_size: few
v_call: TRBV19
j_call: TRBJ1-3
cdr3_nt: TGTGCCAGTAGTGACCCGGGGATCTCTGGAAACACCATATATTTT
cdr3_aa: CASSDPGISGNTIYF

d_call: NA
clone_size: few
v_call: TRBV11-3
j_call: TRBJ2-5
cdr3_nt: TGTGCCAGCAGCTTCCCAGTTAACCGGGAAACCGAGACCCAGTACTTC
cdr3_aa: CASSFPVNRETETQYF

d_call: NA
clone_size: NA
v_call: TRBV5-4
j_call: TRBJ2-7
cdr3_nt: TGTGCCAGCAGTATACAGGGCCACGAGCAGTACTTC
cdr3_aa: CASSIQGHEQYF

d_call: NA
clone_size: few
v_call: TRBV6-1
j_call: TRBJ1-5
cdr3_nt: TGTGCCAGCAGTTCAAACAGGGATGTAAGTCAGCCCCAGCATTTT
cdr3_aa: CASSSNRDVSQPQHF

d_call: TRBD2
clone_size: NA
v_call: TRBV29-1
j_call: TRBJ2-1
cdr3_nt: TGCAGCGTGAGGAGGGCTAGCGGGACCTCCTACAATGAGCAGTTCTTC
cdr3_aa: CSVRRASGTSYNEQFF

d_call: NA
clone_size: NA
v_call: TRBV7-2
j_call: TRBJ1-4
cdr3_nt: TGTGCCAGCAGCTTCCCCAAGGCGAATGAAAAACTGTTTTTT
cdr3_aa: CASSFPKANEKLFF

d_call: TRBD2
clone_size: few
v_call: TRBV7-3
j_call: TRBJ2-1
cdr3_nt: TGTGCCAGCAGCTTATTGGCTAGCGGGGGGCACAATGAGCAGTTCTTC
cdr3_aa: CASSLLASGGHNEQFF

d_call: TRBD1
clone_size: NA
v_call: TRBV10-3
j_call: TRBJ2-1
cdr3_nt: TGTGCCATCAGTCGGACAGGTAGGAATGAGCAGTTCTTC
cdr3_aa: CAISRTGRNEQFF

d_call: NA
clone_size: NA
v_call: TRBV9
j_call: TRBJ1-1
cdr3_nt: TGTGCCACCGCACCCCTTGGGGGGGCCATAGCTTTCTTT
cdr3_aa: CATAPLGGAIAFF

d_call: TRBD2
clone_size: many
v_call: TRBV27
j_call: TRBJ2-3
cdr3_nt: TGTGCCAGCAGTTCGGGACTAGGTGCAGATACGCAGTATTTT
cdr3_aa: CASSSGLGADTQYF

d_call: NA
clone_size: many
v_call: TRBV7-2
j_call: TRBJ2-4
cdr3_nt: TGTGCCAGCAGCTTATATCGGACAGAGATGAACTTC
cdr3_aa: CASSLYRTEMNF